The sequence of this T cell receptor beta chain was determined in a study of blood T cell repertoires in COVID-19. Study-wide background: Acute and convalescent COVID-19 samples came from the United States, Italy and Spain.

Methods used by the authors: Scientists estimated how many nucleated cells there were by amplifying reference gene primers. Method: immunoSEQ multiplex PCR; TCRdb's copy keeps in-frame clones and lacks some. D and trimming come from the DNA, and the V and J calls and clone size come from that table. The table lists some 150,000 clones, around 89% of them singletons. The sample consisted of peripheral blood. The sequence derives from a man aged 55 to 70 with acute or convalescent COVID-19.

The CDR3 loop reads CASSRGTPTEAFF. Here the CDR3 DNA reads TGTGCCAGCAGCCGCGGGACCCCTACTGAAGCTTTCTTT. The chain joins TRBV12-3 or TRBV12-4 to TRBJ1-1; D might be TRBD1 (5 bases). CDR3 length: 13 amino acids. V lost 6 bases to trimming and J lost 5 bases, with 13 bases between them.